These 8 T cell receptor beta chains were all obtained from the same sample, sequenced in a study of OX40 agonist ivuxolimab in advanced cancers. Sequenced by immunoSEQ multiplex PCR; TCRdb stores in-frame clones only, minus some. This sample has tens of thousands of clones, with 84% found just once. Sample: CD4+ or CD8+ T cells sorted from blood, taken in a trial of the OX40 agonist ivuxolimab. The receptors stem from an adult with an advanced solid tumor such as melanoma, head and neck, liver or kidney cancer.

This clone was seen a handful of times. V gene TRBV2 combines with J gene TRBJ2-7; no clear D gene. Per germline, CDR1 SNHLY and CDR2 FYNNEI. The CDR3 sequence is 12 residues long. Trimming left V 4 bases short and J 4 bases short, with 8 bases between. CDR3 amino acids: CASSGVAYEQYF. The CDR3 DNA follows: TGTGCCAGCAGTGGTGTAGCTTACGAGCAGTACTTC. Full variable domain (rest looked up from reference TRBV2 and TRBJ2-7): EPEVTQTPSHQVTQMGQEVILRCVPISNHLYFYWYRQILGQKVEFLVSFYNNEISEKSEIFDDQFSVERPDGSNFTLKIRSTKLEDSAMYFCASSGVAYEQYFGPGTRLTVT.

The chain uses TRBV19 and TRBJ2-3, with D perhaps TRBD1 or TRBD2 (5 bases each). Trimming shortened V by 4 bases and J by 3 bases, and 14 bases separated the two germline ends. CDR3 length: 15 amino acids. Germline lookup yields CDR1 LNHDA and CDR2 SQIVND (reference sequence). For the CDR3, the DNA is TGTGCCAGTAGTAACGAGGGGAGTTCGACAGATACGCAGTATTTT. As protein: CASSNEGSSTDTQYF.

This clone was detected only a few times. This chain joins TRBV2 and TRBJ1-5; D gene uncertain. The germline gives CDR1 SNHLY, CDR2 FYNNEI. V dropped 8 bases and J dropped 3 bases, with 8 bases sitting between them. CDR3 length: 12 residues. CDR3 protein: CASRADNQPQHF. The CDR3 region has the DNA TGTGCCAGCCGGGCGGACAATCAGCCCCAGCATTTT.

The chain carries TRBV7-3 and TRBJ2-3; possibly TRBD1 for D (5 bases). The germline V gene has CDR1 SGHTA and CDR2 FQGTGA. V shed 5 bases and J shed 3 bases, with 9 bases lying between them. The CDR3 contains 13 residues. CDR3 nucleotide sequence: TGTGCCAGCAGCCGCAGACAGACAGATACGCAGTATTTT. It is translated as CASSRRQTDTQYF.

The V call is TRBV30, the J call TRBJ1-1; the D gene is possibly TRBD1 (5 bases). Germline V gene data show CDR1 as GTSNPN and CDR2 as SVGIG (reference sequence). The V and J ends lost 2 bases and 4 bases respectively, with 8 bases between them. This CDR3 contains 12 residues. The CDR3 loop is CAWSPDSTEAFF. In DNA, the CDR3 is TGTGCCTGGAGTCCCGACAGCACTGAAGCTTTCTTT.

The rearrangement uses TRBV20-1 and TRBJ2-3, with a weak D call TRBD2 (5 bases). V lost 4 bases to trimming and J lost 7 bases, with 9 bases between them. The CDR3 extends over 11 amino acids. CDR1 and CDR2 (germline): DFQATT, SNEGSKA (reference sequence). CDR3 coding DNA: TGCAGTGCTATGAGGGCCTATACGCAGTATTTT. Translating gives CSAMRAYTQYF.

This clone was counted only a few times. The V call is TRBV7-9, the J call TRBJ2-7, with a possible D match to TRBD1 (6 bases). Per germline, CDR1 SEHNR and CDR2 FQNEAQ (reference sequence). This CDR3 contains 15 residues. Trimming cost V 5 bases and J 4 bases, with 18 bases left between them. CDR3 in DNA: TGTGCCAGCAGCCAGGACACAGGGCGCCGGTACGAGCAGTACTTC. This sequence encodes CASSQDTGRRYEQYF. The full variable domain, with the rest looked up from reference TRBV7-9 and TRBJ2-7, is DTGVSQNPRHKITKRGQNVTFRCDPISEHNRLYWYRQTLGQGPEFLTYFQNEAQLEKSRLLSDRFSAERPKGSFSTLEIQRTEQGDSAMYLCASSQDTGRRYEQYFGPGTRLTVT.

This chain connects TRBV5-6 to TRBJ1-5; possibly TRBD1 for D (6 bases). CDR1 SGHDT and CDR2 YYEEEE come from the germline V gene. Trimming left V 0 bases short and J 4 bases short, with 8 bases between. CDR3 size: 14 residues. This CDR3 is CASSLGTENQPQHF. The CDR3 nucleotides are TGTGCCAGCAGCTTGGGGACAGAGAATCAGCCCCAGCATTTT. Together with reference TRBV5-6 and TRBJ1-5, the CDR3 gives the full variable domain: DAGVTQSPTHLIKTRGQQVTLRCSPKSGHDTVSWYQQALGQGPQFIFQYYEEEERQRGNFPDRFSGHQFPNYSSELNVNALLLGDSALYLCASSLGTENQPQHFGDGTRLSIL.